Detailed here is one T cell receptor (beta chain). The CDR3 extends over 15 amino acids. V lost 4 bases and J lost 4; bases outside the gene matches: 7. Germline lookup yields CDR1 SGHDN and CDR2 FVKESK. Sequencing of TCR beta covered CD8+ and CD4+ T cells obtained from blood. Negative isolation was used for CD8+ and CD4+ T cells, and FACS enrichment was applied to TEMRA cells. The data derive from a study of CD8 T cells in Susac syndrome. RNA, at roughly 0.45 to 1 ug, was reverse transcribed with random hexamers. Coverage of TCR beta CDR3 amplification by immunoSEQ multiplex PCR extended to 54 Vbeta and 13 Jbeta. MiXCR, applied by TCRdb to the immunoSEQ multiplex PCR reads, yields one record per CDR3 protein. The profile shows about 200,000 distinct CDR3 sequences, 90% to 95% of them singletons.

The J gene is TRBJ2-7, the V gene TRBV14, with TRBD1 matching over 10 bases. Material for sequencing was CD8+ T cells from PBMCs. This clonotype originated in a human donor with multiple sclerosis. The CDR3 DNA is TGTGCCAGCAGCCTACCGGGACAGGGGATATACGAGCAGTACTTC. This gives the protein CASSLPGQGIYEQYF.